Listed below are T cell receptor beta chains from one sample, sequenced in a study of cytomegalovirus exposure and HLA in healthy donors. Using immunoSEQ multiplex PCR, the repertoire was profiled, and TCRdb retains in-frame clones only, with some absent. The sample yields 75,000 to 80,000 clones, around 81% seen once. The material sequenced was PBMCs. These TCRs come from a male donor in good health and CMV-seronegative. Each CDR3 is given without its conserved first and last residue. Fields, in order: V gene, J gene, CDR3 protein.

TRBV5-1	TRBJ2-7	ASSLGHRYEQY
TRBV6-5	TRBJ2-7	ASSSIRQREYEQY
TRBV5-6	TRBJ2-7	ASSPGTGFSYEQY
TRBV5-4	TRBJ2-5	ASSRQGSETQY
TRBV7-8	TRBJ1-5	ASSVGAAHQPQN
TRBV2	TRBJ1-4	ASSESVPNEKLF
TRBV10-3	TRBJ2-1	AISEQASGANEQF
TRBV5-1	TRBJ2-1	ASSREVSSYNEQF
TRBV5-5	TRBJ1-2	ASSPDPTGGKGYGYT
TRBV30	TRBJ1-5	AWSYRTGQGPQN
TRBV30	TRBJ1-5	AWSSNRGGQPQH
TRBV14	TRBJ2-1	ASSQEGGRPSYNEQF
TRBV10-3	.	AISAGTRGYEQY
TRBV6-1	TRBJ1-5	ASNLDRTQPQH
TRBV4-3	TRBJ2-3	ASSQALGGGGSTDTQY
TRBV21-1	.	ASSKRPRPTLDYEQY
TRBV5-1	TRBJ1-1	ASSWPLAGLMNTEAF
TRBV6-6	TRBJ2-1	ASSTTPGQGKNEQF
TRBV5-6	TRBJ1-1	ASSLASGATEAF
TRBV7-2	TRBJ2-5	ASRIRTGEETQY
TRBV10-3	TRBJ2-3	AISEGREDTQY
TRBV4-1	TRBJ2-7	ASSLLAGGNYEQY
TRBV6-6	TRBJ1-2	ASSTGAGGYGYT
TRBV19	TRBJ1-2	ASNGWQSNYGYP
TRBV6-1	TRBJ1-2	ASSNRQFTNYGYT